The present TCR beta chain was sequenced within a study of cytomegalovirus exposure and HLA in healthy donors. Notes on the study in general: The availability of immune exposure information extended only to CMV serostatus.

Amplification used 60 Vbeta primers and 13 Jbeta primers. Profiled with immunoSEQ multiplex PCR; TCRdb holds only in-frame clones, not every one. The table shows approximately 190,000 clones, with around 86% occurring only once. Each donor was healthy, and each was a bone marrow donor. Comments on this clone: The antigen is undetermined.

The material sequenced was PBMCs. The receptor's source is a middle-aged man in good health and CMV-seropositive.

CDR3 nucleotide sequence: TGTGCCAGCAGTTACCTCTCTATTCCCGTGCAGTTCTTC. As protein: CASSYLSIPVQFF. The chain uses TRBV25-1 and TRBJ2-1; D remains ambiguous. CDR1 and CDR2 from the germline V gene are MGHDK and SYGVNS. CDR3 length equals 13 residues. V dropped 5 bases and J dropped 12 bases, with 17 bases sitting between them.